The 15 T cell receptor beta chains in this list originate from one sample, sequenced in a study of blood T cell repertoires in COVID-19. Repertoires were generated with immunoSEQ multiplex PCR, while TCRdb's copy carries only in-frame clones and drops some. This repertoire shows 320,000 or so clones, 89% found once; its top ten account for approximately 4.7%. Sequencing used PBMCs or T cells enriched from blood (not recorded which). These receptors all stem from a man aged 60 to 69 who had recovered from COVID-19.

CDR3 sequence reads: CASSLISGESEKLFF. The CDR3 DNA is TGTGCCAGCAGTCTTATATCGGGGGAAAGTGAAAAACTGTTTTTT. The J gene is TRBJ1-4, the V gene TRBV28; perhaps TRBD1 as D (5 bases). Germline loops: CDR1 MDHEN, CDR2 SYDVKM. The CDR3 runs to 15 residues. V was pared by 5 bases and J by 7 bases, with 17 bases between.

The CDR3 nucleotides read TGTGCCAGCGCCGGAGAAGCTGGCGGGGATACGCAGTATTTT. It is translated as CASAGEAGGDTQYF. The chain combines TRBV7-9 with TRBJ2-3; a possible D gene is TRBD2 (5 bases). V was shortened by 8 bases and J by 6 bases, with 18 bases between the two germline ends. This CDR3 is built from 14 residues. Looked up from germline, CDR1 is SEHNR and CDR2 is FQNEAQ (reference sequence).

This clone has only one observation. The chain uses TRBV11-2 and TRBJ1-2; a weak D match, TRBD1 (5 bases). The CDR3 runs 13 residues. The germline CDR1 and CDR2 sequences are SGHAT and FQNNGV. Between the trimmed V and J ends, which lost 1 base and 6 bases, there was a span of 9 bases. CDR3 nucleotide sequence: TGTGCCAGCAGCTTAGGGGGGGAAGATGGCTACACCTTC. Protein sequence: CASSLGGEDGYTF. The variable domain in full, completed from reference TRBV11-2 and TRBJ1-2, reads EAGVAQSPRYKIIEKRQSVAFWCNPISGHATLYWYQQILGQGPKLLIQFQNNGVVDDSQLPKDRFSAERLKGVDSTLKIQPAKLEDSAVYLCASSLGGEDGYTFGSGTRLTVV.

The chain joins TRBV3-1 (or the pseudogene TRBV3-2) to TRBJ1-5; no reliable D call. Germline values: CDR1 LGHDT, CDR2 YNNKEL (reference sequence). V was clipped by 1 base and J by 4 bases, with 14 bases between them. The CDR3 spans 16 residues. The CDR3 spells CASSQVTRAENQPQHF. As DNA, the CDR3 is TGTGCCAGCAGCCAAGTAACTAGGGCGGAGAATCAGCCCCAGCATTTT.

Many counts were recorded for this clone. The J gene is TRBJ1-6, the V gene TRBV7-2, with D perhaps TRBD1 (6 bases). Germline V gives CDR1 SGHTA, CDR2 FQGNSA. V was clipped by 0 bases and J by 3 bases, with 15 bases between them. The CDR3 has 18 amino acids. The CDR3 DNA reads as TGTGCCAGCAGCTTAGCTGGTCGGGGGGCCCTCTATAATTCACCCCTCCACTTT. It is translated as CASSLAGRGALYNSPLHF.

The V gene is TRBV5-8, the J gene TRBJ1-5, with TRBD1 as a possible D gene (5 bases). Trimming removed 3 bases at V and 8 bases at J, with 27 bases between. The CDR3 loop spans 18 amino acids. The germline V gene has CDR1 SGHTS and CDR2 YDEGEE. CDR3: CASSWGVTGVPSSEPQHF. CDR3 in DNA: TGTGCCAGCAGCTGGGGGGTCACTGGGGTACCCTCTAGTGAGCCCCAGCATTTT.

This chain uses TRBV5-5 with TRBJ1-2; 8 bases align to TRBD1. After removal of 4 bases from V and 4 bases from J, the junction contained 6 bases not matched to a gene. Germline CDR1 and CDR2: SGHKS and YYEKEE (reference sequence). The CDR3 has 14 amino acids. In DNA, the CDR3 is TGTGCCAGCAGCCCGAAGGGACAGGTCTATGGCTACACCTTC. This codes for CASSPKGQVYGYTF.

The chain joins TRBV5-4 to TRBJ2-3; 11 nucleotides match TRBD2. CDR1 and CDR2 from the germline V gene are SGHNT and YYREEE (reference sequence). Losses at the gene ends were 3 bases for V and 4 bases for J; bases not matched to a gene: 4. The CDR3 consists of 15 residues. CDR3 residues: CASSSLAGGADTQYF. CDR3 DNA sequence: TGTGCCAGCAGCTCCCTAGCGGGAGGAGCAGATACGCAGTATTTT.

This rearrangement joins TRBV5-1 to TRBJ2-1, with 10 bases aligning to TRBD2. The V segment lost 0 bases and the J segment 10 bases; nucleotides outside the gene matches: 1. CDR1 and CDR2 from the germline V gene are SGHRS and YFSETQ. This CDR3 has 13 residues. The CDR3, as DNA: TGCGCCAGCAGCTTGGAACTAGCGGGAGAGCAGTTCTTC. It codes for CASSLELAGEQFF.

The genes are TRBV9 and TRBJ2-7, with TRBD1 matching over 9 bases. The CDR3 consists of 15 residues. The junction had 6 bases not matched to a gene; V was cut back by 3 bases and J by 2 bases. CDR1 and CDR2 (germline): SGDLS, YYNGEE. In nucleotides, the CDR3 is TGTGCCAGCAGCGACCGGGACAGGGTTACCTACGAGCAGTACTTC. The encoded protein is CASSDRDRVTYEQYF.

V gene TRBV4-2 combines with J gene TRBJ1-4; D possibly corresponds to TRBD1 (5 bases). Trimming pared 1 base from V and 0 bases from J, leaving 6 bases between. The CDR3 runs to 15 residues. From germline, CDR1 is LGHNA and CDR2 YNFKEQ. The CDR3 loop is CASSQGRATNEKLFF. CDR3 coding DNA: TGTGCCAGCAGCCAAGGCAGGGCAACTAATGAAAAACTGTTTTTT.

This clone was observed once. The chain joins TRBV5-1 to TRBJ2-1; 13 positions match TRBD2. The CDR3 is 15 amino acids. Looked up from germline, CDR1 is SGHRS and CDR2 is YFSETQ. Germline trimming cut 2 bases from V and 9 bases from J; bases unmatched to any gene: 5. CDR3 coding DNA: TGCGCCAGCAGCTTAGTACTAGCGGGGGGGAGTGAGCAGTTCTTC. Amino acid sequence: CASSLVLAGGSEQFF.

This clone was detected only a few times. The chain couples TRBV6-2 or TRBV6-3 to TRBJ2-7; 10 nucleotides line up with TRBD2. The junction had 3 bases not matched to a gene; V was cut back by 5 bases and J by 2 bases. CDR3 size: 14 residues. Germline CDR1 MNHEY, CDR2 SVGEGT. CDR3 residues: CASSLAGVPYEQYF. The CDR3 DNA sequence: TGTGCCAGCAGTCTAGCGGGAGTACCCTACGAGCAGTACTTC.

The chain has TRBV5-1 and TRBJ2-2; no firm D call. Germline-derived CDR1 and CDR2 are SGHRS and YFSETQ. The germline V and J ends were trimmed by 0 bases and 1 base, with 10 bases remaining between them. This CDR3 contains 16 residues. For the CDR3, the DNA is TGCGCCAGCAGCTTGGAAGGTGGGCTGAACACCGGGGAGCTGTTTTTT. Encoded protein: CASSLEGGLNTGELFF.

The rearrangement links TRBV2 to TRBJ2-3; 15 nucleotides agree with TRBD2. The CDR3 covers 17 residues. From germline, CDR1 is SNHLY and CDR2 FYNNEI. With V trimmed by 6 bases and J by 0 bases, 4 bases remained unmatched. As DNA, the CDR3 is TGTGCCAGCAGGATGGGACTAGCGGGAGGAAGCACAGATACGCAGTATTTT. Amino acid sequence: CASRMGLAGGSTDTQYF.